This TCR beta chain was identified in a study of technical replicates of blood from a few donors. This CDR3 region has 14 residues. V was clipped by 3 bases and J by 0 bases, with 9 bases between them. The germline V gene has CDR1 GTSNPN and CDR2 SVGIG (reference sequence). Clones were sequenced by immunoSEQ multiplex PCR, and TCRdb holds only the in-frame ones, with some missing. The sample has approximately 81,000 clones, roughly four fifths seen once; the top ten hold 3% to 4.5%. The chain joins TRBV30 to TRBJ1-3; D is possibly TRBD1 (5 bases). The sequence came from a human donor in good health. Some clones in this sample may be carry-over from other donors' samples. The material sequenced was PBMCs. CDR3 protein: CAWRGLSSGNTIYF. For the CDR3, the DNA is TGTGCCTGGAGGGGACTTAGCTCTGGAAACACCATATATTTT.